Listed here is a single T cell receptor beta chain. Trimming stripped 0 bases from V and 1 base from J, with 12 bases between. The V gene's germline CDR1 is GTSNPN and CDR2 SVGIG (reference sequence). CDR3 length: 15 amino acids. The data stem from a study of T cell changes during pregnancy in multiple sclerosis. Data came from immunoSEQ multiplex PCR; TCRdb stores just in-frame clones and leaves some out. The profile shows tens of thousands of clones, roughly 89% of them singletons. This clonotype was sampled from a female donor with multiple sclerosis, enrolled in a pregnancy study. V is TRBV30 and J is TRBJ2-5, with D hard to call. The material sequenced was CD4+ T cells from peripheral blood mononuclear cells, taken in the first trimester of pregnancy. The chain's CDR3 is CAWSVRSRIQETQYF. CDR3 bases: TGTGCCTGGAGTGTTCGGAGTCGGATCCAAGAGACCCAGTACTTC.